This T cell receptor (beta chain) stems from a study of human T cells and chemical hapten exposure. Turning to the study itself: A 2 cm by 2 cm inner upper arm patch received 2% DPC for sensitization. Study-level findings and limits: DPC sensitization left the count of TCRs above 1 in 1000 unchanged.

This clonotype was counted at least ten times. What it binds is unknown. The time point: patch test 1, 2 weeks after DPC sensitization. The treatment was: therapeutic diphenylcyclopropenone sensitization with weekly scalp DPC. With 3 bases removed from V and 2 bases from J, the gap between germline ends came to 11 bases. The germline V gene encodes CDR1 LGHNA and CDR2 YSLEER. The CDR3 length is 14 residues. TCRdb redid the calling of the RACE reads with MiXCR, one entry per CDR3 protein. The table shows around 50,000 distinct CDR3 sequences, with less than 9.5% occurring only once. The material was whole blood, obtained in connection with sensitization to the hapten diphenylcyclopropenone (DPC). The receptor was derived from a woman in her fifties or sixties with alopecia areata. Some clones in this sample may be carry-over from other donors' samples. The chain carries TRBV4-3 and TRBJ2-7; D remains unclear. CDR3 sequence (DNA): TGCGCCAGCAGCCAGATCGTAGGCCCCTACGAGCAGTACTTC. Translated: CASSQIVGPYEQYF.